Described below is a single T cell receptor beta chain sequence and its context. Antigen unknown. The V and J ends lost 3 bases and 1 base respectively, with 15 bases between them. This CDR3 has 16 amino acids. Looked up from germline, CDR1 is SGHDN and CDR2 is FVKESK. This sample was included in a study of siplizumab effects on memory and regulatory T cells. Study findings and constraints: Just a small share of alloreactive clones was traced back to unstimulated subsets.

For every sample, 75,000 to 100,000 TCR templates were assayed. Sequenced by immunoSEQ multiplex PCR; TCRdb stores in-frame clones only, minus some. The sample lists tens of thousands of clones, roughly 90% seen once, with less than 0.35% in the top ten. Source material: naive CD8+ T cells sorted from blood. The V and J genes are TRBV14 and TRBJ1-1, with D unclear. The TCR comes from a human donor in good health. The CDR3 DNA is TGTGCCAGCAGCCAGCTTTTGAGCACCCCGAACACTGAAGCTTTCTTT. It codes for CASSQLLSTPNTEAFF.